This TCR beta chain is drawn from a study of cytomegalovirus exposure and HLA in healthy donors. Study observations and caveats: Being indistinguishable, some V segments were excluded, TRBV6-2 and TRBV6-3 among them. Several of the most significant clusters were apparently associated with common viral pathogens in a later analysis. Data from an earlier analysis indicated that most TCR beta V segments were productive either about 87% or about 30% of the time.

Per the germline V gene, CDR1 is MGHRA and CDR2 is YSYEKL. The V and J ends lost 0 bases and 4 bases respectively, with 10 bases between them. The CDR3 totals 15 residues. PCR amplification relied on 60 Vbeta primers (plus 13 Jbeta primers). Measured with immunoSEQ multiplex PCR; TCRdb has only the in-frame clones, and not every one. The table has about 140,000 clones, roughly 77% seen once; the top ten hold 2.5% to 4%. A note on this clone: Its matching antigen is unknown.

The rearrangement uses TRBV4-1 and TRBJ2-1; D remains unclear. The sequence was obtained from a man aged 35 to 55 in good health and CMV-seronegative. Input material: PBMCs. CDR3: CASSQDRGYYNEQFF. DNA for the CDR3: TGCGCCAGCAGCCAAGATCGCGGATATTACAATGAGCAGTTCTTC.